The 6 T cell receptor beta chains below were found in one sample sequenced in a study of blood T cell repertoires in COVID-19. Assay used: immunoSEQ multiplex PCR; TCRdb lists only in-frame clones, some missing. The repertoire includes hundreds of thousands of clones, approximately 85% of them detected once, and approximately 8.6% sits in the top ten. The sample consisted of PBMCs or T cells enriched from blood (not recorded which). These receptors all stem from a woman in her forties or fifties with acute COVID-19.

This chain links TRBV30 with TRBJ1-1, with D unclear. Trimming left V 4 bases short and J 4 bases short, with 7 bases between. The CDR3 runs to 11 residues. Germline CDR1 reads GTSNPN; CDR2 reads SVGIG (reference sequence). CDR3 residues: CAWKQLTEAFF. The CDR3 DNA reads TGTGCCTGGAAACAGCTCACTGAAGCTTTCTTT.

The J gene is TRBJ2-2, the V gene TRBV7-3; TRBD2 might be the D (7 bases). CDR1 and CDR2 (germline): SGHTA, FQGTGA. Trimming took off 5 bases at V and 3 bases at J, with 16 bases between the two ends. This CDR3 region has 16 residues. CDR3 in amino acids: CASSPRRGGDTGELFF. In nucleotides, the CDR3 is TGTGCCAGCAGCCCCCGCAGGGGAGGGGACACCGGGGAGCTGTTTTTT.

V usage is TRBV6-5 and J usage is TRBJ1-2, with D perhaps TRBD1 (5 bases). Per germline, CDR1 MNHEY and CDR2 SVGAGI. The CDR3 is 14 residues long. V lost 2 bases and J 1 base, leaving 8 bases between the germline ends. The CDR3, as DNA: TGTGCCAGCAGTTACGACAGACGTAACTATGGCTACACCTTC. It encodes CASSYDRRNYGYTF.

This chain uses TRBV7-2 with TRBJ1-1; D might be TRBD1 (6 bases). Deletions cut 5 bases from V and 7 bases from J, with 17 bases between. From germline, CDR1 is SGHTA and CDR2 FQGNSA. This CDR3 contains 14 residues. In DNA form, the CDR3 reads TGTGCCAGCAGCGCCCGACCAGGGGACCTTGAAGCTTTCTTT. Translation: CASSARPGDLEAFF.

The chain carries TRBV29-1 and TRBJ1-5; 9 nucleotides align to TRBD1. Germline V gene lookup returns CDR1 SQVTM and CDR2 ANQGSEA. V was clipped by 5 bases and J by 3 bases; unmatched bases: 2. The CDR3 sequence is 13 residues long. CDR3 nucleotide sequence: TGCAGCGTTCGGGACAGGGACAATCAGCCCCAGCATTTT. It specifies CSVRDRDNQPQHF.

This clone came up a few times. This chain links TRBV19 with TRBJ1-5; 9 nucleotides line up with TRBD1. Unmatched junction bases numbered 8, after V lost 5 bases and J lost 6 bases. The CDR3 is 15 residues long. Germline loops: CDR1 LNHDA, CDR2 SQIVND (reference sequence). In nucleotides, the CDR3 is TGTGCCAGTAGTCAGGACAGGGGATTTACTCAGCCCCAGCATTTT. Its translation: CASSQDRGFTQPQHF.